These T cell receptor beta chains were read from a single sample in a study of blood T cell repertoires in COVID-19. Sequencing was performed with immunoSEQ multiplex PCR; in TCRdb, only in-frame clones are kept and a portion is missing. The sample lists roughly 130,000 clones; more than 75% were seen once. Sequences were obtained from peripheral blood. These receptors were obtained from a woman in her seventies with COVID-19, enrolled during active disease. Each CDR3 is given with its conserved first and last residue. D genes are given only for firm matches. Only some rows state a clone size, as once, few, many or a class for expanded clones.

clone_size	v_call	d_call	j_call	cdr3_aa	cdr3_nt
-	TRBV7-2	-	TRBJ1-2	CASSSRAGVDGYTF	TGTGCCAGCAGCTCTAGGGCAGGGGTTGATGGCTACACCTTC
-	TRBV18	TRBD1	TRBJ1-2	CASSPYRGQDGYTF	TGTGCCAGCTCACCTTACAGGGGGCAGGATGGCTACACCTTC
-	TRBV7-9	TRBD1	TRBJ1-1	CASRRTGFEAFF	TGTGCCAGCAGGAGGACAGGGTTTGAAGCTTTCTTT
-	TRBV19	-	TRBJ1-1	CASSVLTADSGEAFF	TGTGCCAGTAGCGTACTGACAGCTGATAGTGGTGAAGCTTTCTTT
-	TRBV9	-	TRBJ1-6	CASSVNVDFRDSPLHF	TGTGCCAGCAGCGTAAATGTGGACTTCCGCGATTCACCCCTCCACTTT
-	TRBV4-3	-	TRBJ2-2	CASSQEYAAGIGTGELFF	TGCGCCAGCAGCCAAGAGTATGCGGCGGGGATTGGGACCGGGGAGCTGTTTTTT
-	TRBV5-5	-	TRBJ2-7	CASRKKLQLPASASYEQYF	TGTGCCAGCAGAAAGAAACTACAACTCCCGGCCTCGGCCTCCTACGAGCAGTACTTC
-	TRBV19	-	TRBJ2-1	CASREVGGPRNEQFF	TGTGCCAGTAGGGAGGTGGGGGGGCCTAGGAATGAGCAGTTCTTC
few	TRBV5-1	TRBD2	TRBJ2-5	CASSLNTGGGTQETQYF	TGCGCCAGCAGCTTGAATACCGGGGGGGGGACCCAAGAGACCCAGTACTTC
-	TRBV6-1	TRBD1	TRBJ2-5	CASSDTPETGKYF	TGTGCCAGCAGTGACACCCCCGAGACAGGGAAATACTTC
-	TRBV6-6	TRBD1	TRBJ1-2	CASSGTGEGGYTF	TGTGCCAGCAGTGGGACAGGGGAAGGAGGCTACACCTTC
-	TRBV9	-	TRBJ1-1	CASSVGGSMNTEAFF	TGTGCCAGCAGCGTAGGAGGGAGCATGAACACTGAAGCTTTCTTT
-	TRBV28	-	TRBJ1-2	CASSLPSQGIANYGYTF	TGTGCCAGCAGTTTACCCTCCCAGGGGATAGCTAACTATGGCTACACCTTC
-	TRBV7-9	-	TRBJ2-7	CASSSVRPGGWVYEQYF	TGTGCCAGCAGCTCCGTCCGGCCGGGGGGCTGGGTCTACGAGCAGTACTTC
-	TRBV7-2	-	TRBJ1-5	CASSENPSNQPQHF	TGTGCCAGCAGCGAGAATCCCAGCAATCAGCCCCAGCATTTT
-	TRBV5-8	-	TRBJ1-2	CASSPMRGHGYTF	TGTGCCAGCAGCCCGATGCGTGGGCATGGCTACACCTTC
-	TRBV19	-	TRBJ2-5	CASSILGQTQYF	TGTGCCAGTAGTATCCTAGGCCAGACCCAGTACTTC
many	TRBV5-1	-	TRBJ2-7	CASSLGGAFSYEQYF	TGCGCCAGCAGCTTGGGAGGTGCCTTCTCCTACGAGCAGTACTTC
once	TRBV27	TRBD1	TRBJ1-5	CASSLGTQGQPQHF	TGTGCCAGCAGTTTGGGGACACAGGGGCAGCCCCAGCATTTT
-	TRBV28	TRBD2	TRBJ2-1	CASSSPGLAGGISYNEQFF	TGTGCCAGCAGTTCTCCGGGACTAGCGGGGGGAATCTCCTACAATGAGCAGTTCTTC
many	TRBV5-1	TRBD2	TRBJ2-2	CASTYGLAGGTGELFF	TGCGCCAGCACCTATGGACTAGCGGGGGGTACCGGGGAGCTGTTTTTT
-	TRBV6-2/TRBV6-3	TRBD2	TRBJ2-7	CASSYGGGAHEQYF	TGTGCCAGCAGTTACGGCGGGGGGGCCCACGAGCAGTACTTC
-	TRBV4-1	TRBD2	TRBJ2-1	CASSHYWSGGNNEQFF	TGCGCCAGCAGCCATTATTGGAGCGGGGGGAACAATGAGCAGTTCTTC
-	TRBV7-8	-	TRBJ1-1	CASSLEPDFEAFF	TGTGCCAGCAGCTTAGAGCCCGACTTCGAAGCTTTCTTT
-	TRBV7-9	-	TRBJ2-7	CASSSGEYYYEQYF	TGTGCCAGCTCATCTGGGGAGTACTACTACGAGCAGTACTTC